The TCR beta chain described here comes from a study of vaccination and CD4 T cells after COVID-19 (dated by TCRdb to between 2022 and 2023). Looking at the study overall: In the convalescent cohort there were six males and four females, among whom were two Hispanic individuals, seven Caucasians, two Asians and one multiracial person. Participants received two doses of either the Pfizer-BioNTech BNT162b2 vaccine (n=8) or the Moderna mRNA-1273 vaccine (n=2). Post-COVID blood samples from convalescent patients were collected a median of about 100 days after diagnosis, with a range of roughly 35 to 180 days. The time from the second vaccine dose to post-vaccine blood sampling had a median of roughly 70 days and ranged from about 13 to 250 days. The cultures were stimulated with overlapping spike peptide pools from SARS-CoV-2 and from the common cold coronaviruses HCoV-NL63, HCoV-OC43 and HCoV-229E. Control cultures used a CEFX viral epitope pool as positive control, an HIV-1 Nef peptide pool as negative control, or no peptide. The spike-specific CD4+ TCR repertoire was compared before and after mRNA vaccination in ten to eleven COVID-19 convalescent patients and 4 infection-naive healthy vaccine recipients. Paper-wide results and their limitations: Among convalescent patients, a median about 86% of the SARS-CoV-2-reactive clones seen after vaccination appeared only after vaccination, which suggests priming specific to the vaccine. Relatively few convalescent patients were included in the study, and early timepoints after natural infection were not analyzed. The median number of SARS-CoV-2-reactive clonotypes rose from about 19 after infection to 38 after vaccination, but the change was not significant. In convalescent patients, nearly all vaccine-specific clones (304 of 307) were found to be mono-reactive for SARS-CoV-2 spike rather than cross-reactive with common cold coronaviruses.

About this clonotype itself: Its antigen is not yet known. No much larger clonotype is one base removed from it; base qualities were not supplied.

The treatment or condition label, read with the paper, signifies: roughly 10-day PBMC culture with coronavirus spike peptide pools or control peptides (ViraFEST assay). To expand antigen-specific T cells with peptide pools and then pick out the expanded clonotypes through TCR sequencing, the study relied on the ViraFEST assay. The absence of prior SARS-CoV-2 infection in healthy vaccine recipients was confirmed by negative nucleocapsid antibody tests before and after vaccination. Each well held 2 million to 2.5 million PBMCs cultured with around 10 ug/ml peptide pools in IMDM containing approximately 5% human AB serum and roughly 9.3 IU/ml IL-2. On days 3 and 7, half of the culture medium was replaced with fresh IL-2-containing medium. Once the cells had been in culture for around ten days, the EasySep CD4+ T cell isolation kit was used to isolate CD4+ T cells by negative selection. Ficoll-Paque Plus gradient centrifugation was used to isolate PBMCs from whole blood, and the isolated PBMCs were then either used fresh or cryopreserved at -140C. Triplicate wells were generally used for each culture condition.

The germline V gene provides CDR1 SGHRS and CDR2 YFSETQ. From its cysteine to its phenylalanine, the CDR3 spans 15 amino acids. Only the CDR3 DNA is retained, 45 bases long and in frame from the first base. The junction shows trimming of 2 bases on V and 3 bases on J, and the gene matches do not reach 5 bases of it. The library was produced with PCR. TCR sequencing of DNA from cultured CD4+ T cells used the Oncomine TCR Beta short-read assay at the Johns Hopkins FTIC core. The QIAamp micro DNA kit was used to extract genomic DNA from the cultured CD4+ T cells. Oncomine TCR Beta libraries made from cultured CD4+ T cells were pooled using unique dual indexes and sequenced on an Illumina iSeq 100. On the study's bioinformatics: Non-productive sequences were removed, and CDR3s that did not start with C, did not end with F or W, or were shorter than 7 amino acids were discarded. The MANAFEST web application identified antigen-specific clonotypes by comparing peptide-stimulated wells against reference wells and other culture wells. To be called positive, a clone needed an FDR below 0.05, an odds ratio above 5, and a productive frequency above 0.1% in at least two of three replicate wells. Clonotypes that were significantly expanded in both SARS-CoV-2 spike wells and at least one common cold coronavirus spike condition were defined as cross-reactive. CDR3 homology was assessed with Levenshtein distances (stringdist) and unrooted phylogenetic trees (ape) in R version 3.6.1. The public reads were reprocessed in TCRdb via fastp at Q25 and MiXCR, keeping in-frame beta chains. One record per CDR3 amino acid sequence lists the most common genes and DNA. The V and J calls come from TCRdb's annotation, not from the publication. The sample contains nearly 20,000 distinct CDR3 sequences, 80% to 85% of them found a single time. The ten most abundant clones make up about a sixth of the sample.

Rearrangement joined TRBV5-1 to TRBJ1-2, with 9 bases aligning to TRBD1. The sequence came from a human donor who received a COVID-19 vaccine. The input for sequencing was CD4+ T cells from blood, cultured in vitro, taken after SARS-CoV-2 vaccination. The DNA reads TGCGCCAGCAGCTTAGGACAGGGGATCGACTATGGCTACACCTTC. Its translation is CASSLGQGIDYGYTF.